The entry that follows covers one T cell receptor beta chain sequence. The sample comes from a study of T cell changes during pregnancy in multiple sclerosis. Assay: immunoSEQ multiplex PCR; the TCRdb copy retains only in-frame clones and omits some. The data show fewer than 65,000 clones, 75% to 95% seen once. Germline V lookup: CDR1 GTSNPN, CDR2 SVGIG (reference sequence). V was trimmed by 2 bases and J by 1 base, leaving 8 bases between them. This CDR3 comprises 13 residues. Material: peripheral blood, obtained in the third trimester of pregnancy. This clonotype originated in a female donor in good health, enrolled as a control in a pregnancy study. This chain joins TRBV30 and TRBJ1-1; no definite D call. The CDR3 DNA follows: TGTGCCTGGAGTTCCCGGGAGAACACTGAAGCTTTCTTT. The encoded protein is CAWSSRENTEAFF.